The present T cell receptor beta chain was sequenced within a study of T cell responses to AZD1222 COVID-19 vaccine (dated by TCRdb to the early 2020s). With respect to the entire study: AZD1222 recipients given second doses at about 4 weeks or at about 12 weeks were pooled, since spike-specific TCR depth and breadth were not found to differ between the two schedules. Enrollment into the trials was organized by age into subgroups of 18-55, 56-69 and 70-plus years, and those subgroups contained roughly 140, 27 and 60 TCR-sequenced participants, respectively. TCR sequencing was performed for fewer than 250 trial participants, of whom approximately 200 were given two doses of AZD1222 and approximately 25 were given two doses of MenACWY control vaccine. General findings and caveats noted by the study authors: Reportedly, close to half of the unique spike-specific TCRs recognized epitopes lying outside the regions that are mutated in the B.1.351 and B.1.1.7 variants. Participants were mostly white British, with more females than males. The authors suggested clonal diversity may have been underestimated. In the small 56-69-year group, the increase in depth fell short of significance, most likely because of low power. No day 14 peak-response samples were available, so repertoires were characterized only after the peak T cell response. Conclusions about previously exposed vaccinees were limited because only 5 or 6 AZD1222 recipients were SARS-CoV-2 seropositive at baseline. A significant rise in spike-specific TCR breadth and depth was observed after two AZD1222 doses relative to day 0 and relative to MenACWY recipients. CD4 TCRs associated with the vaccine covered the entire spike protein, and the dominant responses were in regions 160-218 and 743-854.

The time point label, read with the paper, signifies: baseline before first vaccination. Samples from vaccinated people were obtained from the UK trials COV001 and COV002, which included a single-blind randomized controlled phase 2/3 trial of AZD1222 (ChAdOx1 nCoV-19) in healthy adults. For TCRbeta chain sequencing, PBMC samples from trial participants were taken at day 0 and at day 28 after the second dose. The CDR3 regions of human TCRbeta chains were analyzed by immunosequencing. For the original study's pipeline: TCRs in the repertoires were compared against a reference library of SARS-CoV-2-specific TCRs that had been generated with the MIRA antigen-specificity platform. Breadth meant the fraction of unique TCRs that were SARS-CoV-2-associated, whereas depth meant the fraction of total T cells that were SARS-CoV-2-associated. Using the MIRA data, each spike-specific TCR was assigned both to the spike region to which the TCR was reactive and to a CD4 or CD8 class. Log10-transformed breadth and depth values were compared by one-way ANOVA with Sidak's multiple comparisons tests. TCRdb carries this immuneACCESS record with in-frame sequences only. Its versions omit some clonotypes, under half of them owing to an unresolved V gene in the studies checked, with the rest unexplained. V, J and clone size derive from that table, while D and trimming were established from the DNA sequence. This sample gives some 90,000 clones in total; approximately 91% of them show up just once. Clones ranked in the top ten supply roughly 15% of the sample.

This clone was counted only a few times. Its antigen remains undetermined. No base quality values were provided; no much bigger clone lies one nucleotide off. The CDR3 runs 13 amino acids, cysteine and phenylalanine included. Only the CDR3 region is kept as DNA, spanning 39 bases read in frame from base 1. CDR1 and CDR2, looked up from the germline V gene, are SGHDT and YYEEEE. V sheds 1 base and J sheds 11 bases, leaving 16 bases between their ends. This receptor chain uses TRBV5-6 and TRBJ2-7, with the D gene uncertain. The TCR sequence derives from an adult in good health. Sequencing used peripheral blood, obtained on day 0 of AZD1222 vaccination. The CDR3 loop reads CASSLILSLYEYF. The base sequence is TGTGCCAGCAGCTTGATCCTCTCCCTCTATGAGTACTTC.